This TCR beta chain was profiled in a study of CD8+ T cells in alopecia areata. Broader study findings: Normal skin contains resident alphabeta T cells, and these are also sequenced in scalp samples.

After removal of 4 bases from V and 5 bases from J, the junction contained 9 bases not matched to a gene. Germline assignment: CDR1 SGDLS and CDR2 YYNGEE. The CDR3 runs to 16 residues. Of note for this clone: Its specificity is unknown.

Following RNA extraction, reverse transcription yielded cDNA that acted as the sequencing template. The protocol was immunoSEQ multiplex PCR, while the TCRdb copy is restricted to in-frame clones and leaves out a portion. In the table there are 150,000 or so clones, roughly 48% of which are singletons. This receptor was identified in a human donor with alopecia areata. What was sequenced was CD4+ T cells sorted from blood. The chain recombines TRBV9 with TRBJ2-3; 11 bases align to TRBD2. The CDR3 DNA reads TGTGCCAGCAGCTACCGACCAACTAGCGGGAGAGATACGCAGTATTTT. Translation: CASSYRPTSGRDTQYF.